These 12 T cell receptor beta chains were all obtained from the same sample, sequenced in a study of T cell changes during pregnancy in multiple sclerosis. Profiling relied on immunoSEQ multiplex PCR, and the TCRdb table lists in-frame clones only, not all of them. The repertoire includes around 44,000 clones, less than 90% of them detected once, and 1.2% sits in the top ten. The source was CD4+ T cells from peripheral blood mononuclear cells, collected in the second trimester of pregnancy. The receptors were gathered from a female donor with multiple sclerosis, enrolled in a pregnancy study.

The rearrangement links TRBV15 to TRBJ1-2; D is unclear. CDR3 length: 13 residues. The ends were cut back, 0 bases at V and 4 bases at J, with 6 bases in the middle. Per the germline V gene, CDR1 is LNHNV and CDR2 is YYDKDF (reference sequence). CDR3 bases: TGTGCCACCAGCAGAGATACAGCCTATGGCTACACCTTC. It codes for CATSRDTAYGYTF. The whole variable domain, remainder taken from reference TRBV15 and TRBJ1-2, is DAMVIQNPRYQVTQFGKPVTLSCSQTLNHNVMYWYQQKSSQAPKLLFHYYDKDFNNEADTPDNFQSRRPNTSFCFLDIRSPGLGDTAMYLCATSRDTAYGYTFGSGTRLTVV.

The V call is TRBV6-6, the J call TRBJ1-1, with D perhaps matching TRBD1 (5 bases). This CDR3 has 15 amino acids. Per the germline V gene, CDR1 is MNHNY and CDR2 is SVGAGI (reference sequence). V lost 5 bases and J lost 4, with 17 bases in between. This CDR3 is CASSPLGHRSTEAFF. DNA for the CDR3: TGTGCCAGCAGTCCTTTGGGGCACAGAAGCACTGAAGCTTTCTTT.

CDR3 in amino acids: CASSYSTSGVNNEQFF. As DNA, the CDR3 is TGTGCCAGCAGTTACTCGACTAGCGGAGTAAACAATGAGCAGTTCTTC. V and J are TRBV6-5 and TRBJ2-1; 9 bases agree with TRBD2. Per germline, CDR1 MNHEY and CDR2 SVGAGI. Germline trimming cut 0 bases from V and 5 bases from J; bases unmatched to any gene: 5. The CDR3 has 16 amino acids.

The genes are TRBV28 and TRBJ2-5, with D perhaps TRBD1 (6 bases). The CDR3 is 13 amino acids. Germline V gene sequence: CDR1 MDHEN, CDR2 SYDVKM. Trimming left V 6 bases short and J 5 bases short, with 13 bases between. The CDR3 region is CASSPTGRETQYF. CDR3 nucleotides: TGTGCCAGCAGCCCGACAGGTCGGGAGACCCAGTACTTC.

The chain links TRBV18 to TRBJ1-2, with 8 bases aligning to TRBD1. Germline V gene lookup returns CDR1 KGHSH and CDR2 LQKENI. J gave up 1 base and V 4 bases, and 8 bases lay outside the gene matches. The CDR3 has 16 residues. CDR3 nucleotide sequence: TGTGCCAGCTCACAAGGACAGGGAGTGGGTAACTATGGCTACACCTTC. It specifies CASSQGQGVGNYGYTF.

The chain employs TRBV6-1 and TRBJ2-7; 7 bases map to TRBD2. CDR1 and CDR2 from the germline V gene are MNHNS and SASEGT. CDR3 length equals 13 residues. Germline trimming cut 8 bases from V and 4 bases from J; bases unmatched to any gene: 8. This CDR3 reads CASGRELKYEQYF. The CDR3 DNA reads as TGTGCCAGCGGGCGGGAGCTAAAATACGAGCAGTACTTC.

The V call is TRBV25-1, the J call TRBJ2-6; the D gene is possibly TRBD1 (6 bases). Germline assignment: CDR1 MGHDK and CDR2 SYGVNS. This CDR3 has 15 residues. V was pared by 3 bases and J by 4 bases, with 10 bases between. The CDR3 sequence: CASSDTGNGANVLTF. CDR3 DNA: TGTGCCAGCAGTGATACAGGGAACGGGGCCAACGTCCTGACTTTC.

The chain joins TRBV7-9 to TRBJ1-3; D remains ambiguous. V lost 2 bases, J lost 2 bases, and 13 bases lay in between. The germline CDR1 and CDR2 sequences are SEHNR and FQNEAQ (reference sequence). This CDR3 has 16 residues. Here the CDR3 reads CASSLIGGQPGNTIYF. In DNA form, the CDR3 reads TGTGCCAGCAGCTTAATTGGAGGCCAGCCTGGAAACACCATATATTTT. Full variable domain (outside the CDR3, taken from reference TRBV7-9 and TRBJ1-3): DTGVSQNPRHKITKRGQNVTFRCDPISEHNRLYWYRQTLGQGPEFLTYFQNEAQLEKSRLLSDRFSAERPKGSFSTLEIQRTEQGDSAMYLCASSLIGGQPGNTIYFGEGSWLTVV.

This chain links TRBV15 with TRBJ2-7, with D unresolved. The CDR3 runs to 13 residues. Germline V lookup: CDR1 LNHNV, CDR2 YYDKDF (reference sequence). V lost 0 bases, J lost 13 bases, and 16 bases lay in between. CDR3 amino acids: CATSRDPVAVLYF. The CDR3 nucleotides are TGTGCCACCAGCAGAGATCCCGTGGCTGTCCTTTACTTC.

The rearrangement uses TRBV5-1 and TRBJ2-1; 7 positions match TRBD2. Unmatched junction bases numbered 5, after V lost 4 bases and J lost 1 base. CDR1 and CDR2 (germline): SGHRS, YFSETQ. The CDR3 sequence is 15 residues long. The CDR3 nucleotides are TGCGCCAGCAGCGTACTAGCGTCTTCCTACAATGAGCAGTTCTTC. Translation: CASSVLASSYNEQFF.

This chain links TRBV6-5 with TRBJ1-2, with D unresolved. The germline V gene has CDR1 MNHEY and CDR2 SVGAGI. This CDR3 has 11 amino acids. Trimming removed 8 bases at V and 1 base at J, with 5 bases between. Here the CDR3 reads CASRSNYGYTF. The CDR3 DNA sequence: TGTGCCAGCCGGAGTAACTATGGCTACACCTTC.

The CDR3 nucleotides read TGTGCCAGCAGCTTGTCCAGCGGGACTTACAATGAGCAGTTCTTC. Translated, it gives CASSLSSGTYNEQFF. V usage is TRBV5-4 and J usage is TRBJ2-1; TRBD2 agrees at 7 bases. Germline-derived CDR1 and CDR2 are SGHNT and YYREEE (reference sequence). With 1 base clipped from V and 4 bases from J, the junction kept 5 bases outside the gene matches. This CDR3 is 15 amino acids long.